The source of this TCR beta chain is a study of cytomegalovirus exposure and HLA in healthy donors. The CDR3 spans 13 residues. V lost 2 bases to trimming and J lost 8 bases, with 10 bases between them. The germline gives CDR1 SGHTA, CDR2 FQGNSA. Primers: 60 Vbeta forward and 13 Jbeta reverse. Profiling relied on immunoSEQ multiplex PCR, and the TCRdb table lists in-frame clones only, not all of them. The table records around 140,000 clones, around 78% of them present only once. What was sequenced was PBMCs. This clonotype originated in a young woman in good health and CMV-seronegative. The chain carries TRBV7-2 and TRBJ2-4; maybe TRBD1 (5 bases). The chain's CDR3 is CASSLTGADIQYF. The CDR3 region has the DNA TGTGCCAGCAGCTTAACTGGGGCGGACATTCAGTACTTC.